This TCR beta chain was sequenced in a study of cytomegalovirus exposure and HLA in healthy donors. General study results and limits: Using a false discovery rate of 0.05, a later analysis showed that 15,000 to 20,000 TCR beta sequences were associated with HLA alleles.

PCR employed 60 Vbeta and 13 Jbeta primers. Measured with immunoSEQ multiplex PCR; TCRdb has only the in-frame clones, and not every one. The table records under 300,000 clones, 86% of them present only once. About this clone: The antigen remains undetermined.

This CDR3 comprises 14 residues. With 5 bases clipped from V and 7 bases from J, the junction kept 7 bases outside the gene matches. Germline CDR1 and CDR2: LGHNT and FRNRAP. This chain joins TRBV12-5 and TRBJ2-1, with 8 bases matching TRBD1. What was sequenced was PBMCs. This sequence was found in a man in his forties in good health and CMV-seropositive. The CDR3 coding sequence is TGTGCTAGTGGTCACCTGGACAGGGCGAATGAGCAGTTCTTC. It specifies CASGHLDRANEQFF. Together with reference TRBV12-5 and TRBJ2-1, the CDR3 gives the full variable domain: DARVTQTPRHKVTEMGQEVTMRCQPILGHNTVFWYRQTMMQGLELLAYFRNRAPLDDSGMPKDRFSAEMPDATLATLKIQPSEPRDSAVYFCASGHLDRANEQFFGPGTRLTVL.